This TCR beta chain was profiled in a study of shared clonotypes between healthy human individuals (dated by TCRdb to the early 2020s). A note on the overall study: The cohort comprised a couple of women and a few men aged 18 to 49 years. To estimate repertoire size and how much clonotype sharing occurs between individuals, the study deeply sequenced the blood TCR repertoires of several healthy adults. Leukapheresis yielded between about 0.85 and 10 billion PBMCs per donor. Libraries were prepared and TCR repertoires were sequenced by different laboratories using diverse techniques, in order to increase sequencing depth and limit assay-specific biases. For each donor, CD4 naive and CD4 memory were each run on three plates, CD8 naive on two plates, and CD8 memory on one plate.

Based on the germline V gene (reference sequence), the CDR1 and CDR2 sequences are SGHNT and YYREEE. The CDR3 numbers 15 residues from cysteine through phenylalanine. CDR3 DNA is the only sequence kept; it has 45 bases, read in frame from the first base. Cut back by 0 bases and 1 base, the V and J ends lie 10 bases apart. The donors were healthy, HIV-negative adults who had no recently reported acute infections or vaccinations. Every donor was a Caucasian adult residing in Nashville, Tennessee, USA. CD4+ T cells were enriched by magnetic negative selection, after which naive cells were positively selected on CD45RA and the negative fraction was taken as the memory subset. After blood collection by leukapheresis, PBMCs were isolated using Ficoll-Histopaque density gradient centrifugation and then cryopreserved in the vapor phase of liquid nitrogen. Analytical flow cytometry was used to check the purity and quantity of every magnetically sorted T cell population. Each sorted fraction had its genomic DNA isolated and then quantified by UV absorbance on a Nanodrop 2000c.

Findings and caveats that apply to the study as a whole: Higher generation probabilities were observed for clonotypes shared by all four sorted-subset donors than for non-shared clonotypes. Estimated clonotype richness was generally larger for naive than for memory subsets. Even with the large sequencing depth, rarefaction of the sorted-subset datasets indicated that sequencing was incomplete. When a handful of donors were compared, the shared fraction of clonotypes was 5% to 6.5% for naive CD4, around 3.5% for naive CD8, about 2.5% for memory CD4, and 0.3% to 0.5% for memory CD8. The genetic and exposure-history diversity represented was limited by the small number of donors. Sampling was limited to blood, and TCR repertoires in tissue likely differ from TCR repertoires in blood. Pairwise subsampling indicated that sequencing depth was expected to affect the degree of clonotype sharing among donors.

Points on this clone: What antigen it recognizes has not been identified. There are no base qualities to consult, and no much larger clone falls within one base. Distinct nucleotide sequences in the sample also encode this CDR3.

TCR CDR3 regions were amplified from genomic DNA by multiplex PCR using the deep immunoSEQ assay. Extracted genomic DNA from each cell subset was distributed evenly across all wells of several immunoSEQ 96-well plates, and each plate was treated as a replicate. For sorted subsets, each replicate PCR was loaded with around 220 ng genomic DNA, equivalent to approximately 27,000 T cell genomes. Purified libraries were quantified with a Qubit 3.0 fluorometer, sized on a Bioanalyzer 2100, and re-quantified with the KAPA Library Quantification kit. A separate single-read 150-cycle Illumina NextSeq 550 flow cell was used to sequence each immunoSEQ 96-well plate. In the paper's pipeline: Because the immunoSEQ output included only junctional sequences and no quality scores, the filtering could not be the same as the filtering used for full-length reads. Sequences were annotated with PyIR, a Python wrapper for IgBLAST v1.9, using IMGT germline references to assign V/J genes and CDR3. Reads with weak V/J assignments (E-value above 1e-6), missing CDR3, stop codons, out-of-frame junctions, or ambiguous translated residues were removed. V3J clonotypes were defined as sequences sharing an identical inferred V gene, J gene, and CDR3 amino acid sequence. Percentage overlap between repertoires was calculated by dividing the number of shared unique clonotypes by the size of the smaller repertoire. Richness of each repertoire was evaluated using RTK rarefaction, the Chao1 estimator, and Recon v2.1 estimates of unobserved clonotypes. OLGA was used to compute generation probabilities for all TCRbeta clonotypes that the gDNA method yielded from a handful of donors. The source is immuneACCESS, and TCRdb retained only in-frame sequences with V and J called. Part of the clones is not carried over; for the studies checked, unresolved V genes explain less than half of this, and the remainder is unexplained. V and J calls and clone size are given by that table; D and trimming were obtained from the DNA. The sample table lists about 1 million clones, about three quarters of them with a count of one. The ten largest clones take up 1.4% to 1.5% of the sample.

The sequence was obtained from a young man in good health. The sequencing sample was made of memory CD4+ T cells sorted from blood. The sample's cell subset or site label, decoded: CD45RA-negative fraction. The chain uses TRBV5-4 and TRBJ2-5, and the D gene may be TRBD1, 5 bases matching. The CDR3 region has the sequence CASSLASGAQETQYF. The sequence in DNA is TGTGCCAGCAGCTTGGCCAGTGGGGCCCAAGAGACCCAGTACTTC.